This TCR beta chain was sequenced during a study of blood T cell repertoires in COVID-19. Study details: Spain, Italy and the United States supplied samples that represented acute and convalescent COVID-19.

Authors' methods: Amplification with reference gene primers provided the estimates of nucleated cell counts. The data were produced by immunoSEQ multiplex PCR, yet TCRdb's version contains in-frame clones alone and is incomplete. The D gene and trimming were derived from the DNA, and the V and J assignments and clone size from that table. The table has 140,000 to 150,000 clones, more than 75% seen once; the top ten hold 30% to 45%. The CDR3 is 18 amino acids. Per the germline V gene, CDR1 is LNHDA and CDR2 is SQIVND (reference sequence). After removal of 3 bases from V and 0 bases from J, the junction contained 9 bases not matched to a gene.

This clonotype originated in a man aged 50 to 60 who had recovered from COVID-19. The gene calls are TRBV19 and TRBJ1-5; 9 nucleotides align to TRBD1. What was sequenced was peripheral blood. The CDR3 nucleotides read TGTGCCAGTAGTATCGTCGCTGGGACAGGGAGTAGCAATCAGCCCCAGCATTTT. Residues: CASSIVAGTGSSNQPQHF.